This T cell receptor (beta chain) was profiled in a study of blood T cell repertoires in COVID-19. As for the study in general: Collection of acute and convalescent COVID-19 samples took place in the United States, Italy and Spain.

Assay: immunoSEQ multiplex PCR; the TCRdb copy retains only in-frame clones and omits some. The sample carries approximately 78,000 clones, 88% recorded once. V was clipped by 0 bases and J by 8 bases, with 5 bases between them. This CDR3 spans 13 amino acids. The V gene's germline CDR1 is LNHDA and CDR2 SQIVND (reference sequence). This chain links TRBV19 with TRBJ1-6; D ambiguous. The receptor was isolated from a man between 45 and 60 years old with acute or convalescent COVID-19. The sample was peripheral blood. The CDR3 DNA is TGTGCCAGTAGTATAGATCGGGATTCACCCCTCCACTTT. Its protein is CASSIDRDSPLHF.